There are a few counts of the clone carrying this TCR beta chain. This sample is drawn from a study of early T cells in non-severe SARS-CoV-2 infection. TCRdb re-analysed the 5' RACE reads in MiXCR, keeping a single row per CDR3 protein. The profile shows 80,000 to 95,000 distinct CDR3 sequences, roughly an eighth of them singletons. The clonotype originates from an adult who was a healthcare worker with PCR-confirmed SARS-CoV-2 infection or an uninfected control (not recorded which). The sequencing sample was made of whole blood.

CDR3 residues: CASSRNPGASYQETQYF. CDR3 bases: TGTGCCAGCAGCCGAAACCCAGGGGCTTCGTACCAAGAGACCCAGTACTTC. The rearrangement links TRBV5-6 to TRBJ2-5; D may be TRBD1 (6 bases). CDR1 and CDR2 from the germline V gene are SGHDT and YYEEEE. Trimming shortened V by 4 bases and J by 0 bases, and 19 bases separated the two germline ends. This CDR3 is built from 17 residues.